This T cell receptor beta chain was observed in a study of blood T cell repertoires in COVID-19. Study information: Collection of acute and convalescent COVID-19 samples took place in the United States, Italy and Spain. Sample material is recorded as cDNA or gDNA derived from T cells, B-cell-depleted T cells, or PBMCs.

Under the authors' procedure: Estimation of nucleated cell counts relied on the amplification of reference gene primers. Sequenced by immunoSEQ multiplex PCR; TCRdb stores in-frame clones only, minus some. V and J calls and clone size follow that table, whereas D and trimming were derived from the DNA. The sample includes roughly 92,000 clones, approximately 89% of them seen just once. This clone was detected only a few times. The CDR3 sequence is 14 residues long. The germline V gene encodes CDR1 SNHLY and CDR2 FYNNEI. V was pared by 3 bases and J by 7 bases, with 12 bases between. Sequenced: peripheral blood. The V call is TRBV2, the J call TRBJ1-4, with D possibly being TRBD1 (6 bases). The receptor's source is a man in his fifties or sixties with acute or convalescent COVID-19. CDR3 sequence reads: CASSDGGFGEKLFF. DNA for the CDR3: TGTGCCAGCAGTGATGGGGGCTTCGGTGAAAAACTGTTTTTT.